These 16 T cell receptor beta chains were sequenced from one sample in a study of radiotherapy plus CTLA-4 blockade in lung cancer. Sequencing was performed with immunoSEQ multiplex PCR; in TCRdb, only in-frame clones are kept and a portion is missing. The repertoire includes approximately 85,000 clones, around 85% of them detected once, and around 2% sits in the top ten. The specimen comprised peripheral blood, sampled from a patient treated with radiotherapy plus ipilimumab. These receptors all come from a human donor with non-small cell lung cancer who had a partial response to radiotherapy plus ipilimumab.

The chain joins TRBV18 to TRBJ2-7, with TRBD1 matching 9 bases. The CDR3 spans 17 residues. Trimming took 3 bases from V and 1 from J; bases not matched to a gene: 10. Per the germline V gene, CDR1 is KGHSH and CDR2 is LQKENI. This chain's CDR3 is CASSPGIFGTGSYEQYV. CDR3 DNA sequence: TGTGCCAGCTCACCCGGAATCTTTGGGACAGGGTCCTACGAGCAGTACGTC.

The chain combines TRBV18 with TRBJ2-3; D might be TRBD1 (7 bases). In germline, CDR1 is KGHSH, CDR2 LQKENI. V dropped 6 bases and J dropped 5 bases, with 9 bases sitting between them. CDR3 length equals 12 residues. CDR3 in amino acids: CASSQGGDTQYF. The CDR3 coding sequence is TGTGCCAGCTCGCAGGGGGGAGATACGCAGTATTTT.

This sequence joins TRBV15 and TRBJ1-1; D is perhaps TRBD1 (6 bases). V gave up 0 bases and J gave up 6 bases, with 17 bases separating them. CDR3 length equals 16 residues. Germline-derived CDR1 and CDR2 are LNHNV and YYDKDF (reference sequence). In nucleotides, the CDR3 is TGTGCCACCAGCAGAGATAAACCAGGGGTTTGGGCTGAAGCTTTCTTT. Protein: CATSRDKPGVWAEAFF.

The V gene is TRBV28, the J gene TRBJ2-1; a possible D gene is TRBD2 (6 bases). The V end was cut by 7 bases, the J end by 10 bases, with 14 bases between. The CDR3 has 12 residues. Germline V gene lookup returns CDR1 MDHEN and CDR2 SYDVKM. CDR3: CASISPGVEQFF. The CDR3 coding sequence is TGTGCCAGCATCTCACCGGGGGTAGAGCAGTTCTTC.

The V call is TRBV2, the J call TRBJ2-2; 7 nucleotides agree with TRBD1. The CDR3 is 14 amino acids. Trimming at V came to 6 bases and at J to 5 bases, leaving 6 bases not matched to a gene. The V gene's germline CDR1 is SNHLY and CDR2 FYNNEI. Here the CDR3 DNA reads TGTGCCAGCAGCCCAAACAGGGGAACCGGGGAGCTGTTTTTT. Encoded protein: CASSPNRGTGELFF.

The chain recombines TRBV6-5 with TRBJ2-7; 7 nucleotides match TRBD2. The CDR3 has 14 residues. Losses at the gene ends were 2 bases for V and 4 bases for J; bases not matched to a gene: 5. The V gene's germline CDR1 is MNHEY and CDR2 SVGAGI. The CDR3 DNA follows: TGTGCCAGCAGTTACAGCTGGGGAGGGTACGAGCAGTACTTC. Protein sequence: CASSYSWGGYEQYF.

The rearrangement uses TRBV9 and TRBJ2-7; D might be TRBD1 (6 bases). The CDR3 spans 15 residues. V lost 0 bases to trimming and J lost 0 bases, with 10 bases between them. Per the germline V gene, CDR1 is SGDLS and CDR2 is YYNGEE. The CDR3 loop is CASSVGGTLSYEQYF. The CDR3 DNA follows: TGTGCCAGCAGCGTAGGGGGGACACTCTCCTACGAGCAGTACTTC.

The chain is built from TRBV10-1 and TRBJ1-1; a possible D gene is TRBD1 (6 bases). This CDR3 has 13 residues. Germline V gene lookup returns CDR1 WNHNN and CDR2 SYGVQD (reference sequence). V was clipped by 7 bases and J by 6 bases, with 15 bases between them. The CDR3 is CASTKQGGAEAFF. CDR3 coding DNA: TGCGCCAGCACGAAACAGGGTGGGGCTGAAGCTTTCTTT.

This sequence joins TRBV28 and TRBJ2-1; TRBD2 agrees at 8 bases. The junction had 3 bases not matched to a gene; V was cut back by 6 bases and J by 2 bases. Looked up from germline, CDR1 is MDHEN and CDR2 is SYDVKM. The CDR3 is 14 residues long. DNA of the CDR3: TGTGCCAGCAGGCTCGGGGGGGCCTACAATGAGCAGTTCTTC. Protein: CASRLGGAYNEQFF.

This clone was found a few times. The chain combines TRBV28 with TRBJ1-3; no clear D gene. Trimming took off 4 bases at V and 4 bases at J, with 11 bases between the two ends. The CDR3 extends over 14 amino acids. In germline, CDR1 is MDHEN, CDR2 SYDVKM. This CDR3 is CASSYRDWGNTIYF. CDR3 DNA sequence: TGTGCCAGCAGTTACCGGGATTGGGGAAACACCATATATTTT.

The V and J genes are TRBV30 and TRBJ1-1; TRBD1 is a possible D gene (5 bases). This CDR3 has 13 amino acids. V lost 3 bases and J 3 bases, leaving 11 bases between the germline ends. CDR1 is GTSNPN, CDR2 SVGIG, per germline (reference sequence). This chain's CDR3 is CAWSIRGDTEAFF. CDR3 DNA: TGTGCCTGGAGCATTCGGGGGGACACTGAAGCTTTCTTT.

This clone was seen a handful of times. The chain joins TRBV28 to TRBJ2-6, with TRBD2 matching 8 bases. The CDR3 totals 18 residues. Germline lookup yields CDR1 MDHEN and CDR2 SYDVKM. V gave up 4 bases and J gave up 4 bases; unmatched junction bases: 12. CDR3 nucleotides: TGTGCCAGCAGTTCGAAAGGCGGGGGGCTATCGGGGGCCAACGTCCTGACTTTC. Its protein product is CASSSKGGGLSGANVLTF.

The chain combines TRBV7-9 with TRBJ2-2, with 8 nucleotides matching TRBD2. The CDR3 loop spans 18 amino acids. Germline V gene data show CDR1 as SEHNR and CDR2 as FQNEAQ (reference sequence). V lost 5 bases, J lost 0 bases, and 11 bases stayed unmatched. CDR3 coding DNA: TGTGCCAGCAGCGCACTAGCGGAAGTGTTCGCGAACACCGGGGAGCTGTTTTTT. Translated, it gives CASSALAEVFANTGELFF.

The V and J genes are TRBV6-5 and TRBJ1-4; maybe TRBD1 (5 bases). The CDR3 totals 13 residues. Per germline, CDR1 MNHEY and CDR2 SVGAGI. The V gene lost 8 bases and the J gene lost 6 bases, with 13 bases spanning the gap. CDR3 amino acids: CASGPGTDEKLFF. Here the CDR3 DNA reads TGTGCCAGCGGACCCGGGACTGATGAAAAACTGTTTTTT.

This clone was seen once. The chain carries TRBV5-1 and TRBJ2-1, with TRBD2 identical over 10 bases. CDR3 length: 15 residues. V was pared by 1 base and J by 3 bases, with 1 base of the junction left unmatched. The germline gives CDR1 SGHRS, CDR2 YFSETQ. CDR3 protein: CASSLLAGDYNEQFF. In DNA form, the CDR3 reads TGCGCCAGCAGCTTGCTAGCGGGGGACTACAATGAGCAGTTCTTC.

This clone was found once. V usage is TRBV10-3 and J usage is TRBJ2-1, with 11 bases matching TRBD2. Per germline, CDR1 ENHRY and CDR2 SYGVKD. With V trimmed by 10 bases and J by 5 bases, 4 bases remained unmatched. The CDR3 has 13 residues. The CDR3 bases are TGTGCCAGCCAGGGACTAGCGGACAATGAGCAGTTCTTC. This gives the protein CASQGLADNEQFF.